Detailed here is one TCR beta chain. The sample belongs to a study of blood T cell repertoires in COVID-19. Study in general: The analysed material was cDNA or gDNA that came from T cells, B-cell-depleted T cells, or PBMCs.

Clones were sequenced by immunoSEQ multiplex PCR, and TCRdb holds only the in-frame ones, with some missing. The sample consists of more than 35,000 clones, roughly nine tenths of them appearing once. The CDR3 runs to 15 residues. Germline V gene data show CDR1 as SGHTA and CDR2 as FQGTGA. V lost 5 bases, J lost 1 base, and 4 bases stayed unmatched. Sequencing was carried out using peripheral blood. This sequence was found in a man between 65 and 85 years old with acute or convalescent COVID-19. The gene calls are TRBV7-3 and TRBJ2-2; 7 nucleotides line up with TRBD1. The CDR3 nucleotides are TGTGCCAGCAGCCCTCGGACAGGGAACACCGGGGAGCTGTTTTTT. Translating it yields CASSPRTGNTGELFF. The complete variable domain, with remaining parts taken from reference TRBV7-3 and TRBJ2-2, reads GAGVSQTPSNKVTEKGKYVELRCDPISGHTALYWYRQSLGQGPEFLIYFQGTGAADDSGLPNDRFFAVRPEGSVSTLKIQRTERGDSAVYLCASSPRTGNTGELFFGEGSRLTVL.